The 7 T cell receptor beta chains listed next were all sequenced from one sample in a study of blood T cell repertoires in COVID-19. Method: immunoSEQ multiplex PCR; TCRdb's copy keeps in-frame clones and lacks some. This table holds over 200,000 clones, more than 90% found once. The sample was peripheral blood. The receptors originated from a person aged 18-29 years with COVID-19, enrolled during active disease.

This chain links TRBV13 with TRBJ2-2, with D perhaps matching TRBD1 (6 bases). Germline CDR1 PRHDT, CDR2 FYEKMQ (reference sequence). V was cut by 6 bases and J by 13 bases, with 21 bases left in between. This CDR3 region has 14 residues. The CDR3 region is CASRSSGTTGGLFF. The CDR3 DNA sequence: TGTGCCAGCAGATCTTCGGGGACAACGGGTGGGCTGTTTTTT.

The CDR3 reads CASSYGTELNYGYTF. As DNA, the CDR3 is TGTGCCAGCAGTTACGGGACAGAGCTTAACTATGGCTACACCTTC. The rearrangement joins TRBV6-5 to TRBJ1-2; 7 positions agree with TRBD1. The germline CDR1 and CDR2 sequences are MNHEY and SVGAGI. CDR3 length: 15 residues. Losses at the gene ends were 2 bases for V and 1 base for J; bases not matched to a gene: 4.

The J gene is TRBJ2-2, the V gene TRBV2, with D perhaps TRBD1 (5 bases). Germline-derived CDR1 and CDR2 are SNHLY and FYNNEI. Trimming removed 6 bases from V and 4 bases from J, with 12 bases in between. The CDR3 spans 14 residues. The chain's CDR3 is CASSRQGGTGELFF. In DNA, the CDR3 is TGTGCCAGCAGCCGTCAGGGCGGCACCGGGGAGCTGTTTTTT.

The J gene is TRBJ1-1, the V gene TRBV3-1 (or the pseudogene TRBV3-2); D unclear. This CDR3 is 15 amino acids long. V shed 1 base and J shed 11 bases, with 20 bases lying between them. The germline V gene encodes CDR1 LGHDT and CDR2 YNNKEL (reference sequence). The CDR3 loop reads CASSQAGETQIWAFF. The CDR3 coding sequence is TGTGCCAGCAGCCAAGCCGGAGAGACCCAGATCTGGGCTTTCTTT.

The chain has TRBV7-6 and TRBJ2-2; 10 nucleotides agree with TRBD2. The CDR3 is 16 residues long. V was clipped by 5 bases and J by 7 bases; unmatched bases: 10. The germline V gene encodes CDR1 SGHVS and CDR2 FNYEAQ. The CDR3 DNA sequence: TGTGCCAGCAGCGGGAGGCTAGCGGGAGTAGACGGGGAGCTGTTTTTT. Protein sequence: CASSGRLAGVDGELFF. The complete variable domain, with remaining parts taken from reference TRBV7-6 and TRBJ2-2, reads GAGVSQSPRYKVTKRGQDVALRCDPISGHVSLYWYRQALGQGPEFLTYFNYEAQQDKSGLPNDRFSAERPEGSISTLTIQRTEQRDSAMYRCASSGRLAGVDGELFFGEGSRLTVL.

The rearrangement links TRBV18 to TRBJ2-1; 13 positions match TRBD2. This CDR3 contains 17 residues. V was pared by 1 base and J by 7 bases, with 7 bases of the junction left unmatched. Germline values: CDR1 KGHSH, CDR2 LQKENI. CDR3 region: CASSPQSRTSGRNEQFF. The CDR3 bases are TGTGCCAGCTCACCACAGTCCCGGACTAGCGGGAGAAATGAGCAGTTCTTC.

The chain recombines TRBV30 with TRBJ2-1, with TRBD2 matching 13 bases. Germline values: CDR1 GTSNPN, CDR2 SVGIG (reference sequence). V dropped 0 bases and J dropped 2; count of bases not matched to a gene: 7. There are 18 residues in the CDR3. In nucleotides, the CDR3 is TGTGCCTGGAGTGTACACCGGGGGACTAGCGGGGCCTACAATGAGCAGTTCTTC. This sequence encodes CAWSVHRGTSGAYNEQFF.